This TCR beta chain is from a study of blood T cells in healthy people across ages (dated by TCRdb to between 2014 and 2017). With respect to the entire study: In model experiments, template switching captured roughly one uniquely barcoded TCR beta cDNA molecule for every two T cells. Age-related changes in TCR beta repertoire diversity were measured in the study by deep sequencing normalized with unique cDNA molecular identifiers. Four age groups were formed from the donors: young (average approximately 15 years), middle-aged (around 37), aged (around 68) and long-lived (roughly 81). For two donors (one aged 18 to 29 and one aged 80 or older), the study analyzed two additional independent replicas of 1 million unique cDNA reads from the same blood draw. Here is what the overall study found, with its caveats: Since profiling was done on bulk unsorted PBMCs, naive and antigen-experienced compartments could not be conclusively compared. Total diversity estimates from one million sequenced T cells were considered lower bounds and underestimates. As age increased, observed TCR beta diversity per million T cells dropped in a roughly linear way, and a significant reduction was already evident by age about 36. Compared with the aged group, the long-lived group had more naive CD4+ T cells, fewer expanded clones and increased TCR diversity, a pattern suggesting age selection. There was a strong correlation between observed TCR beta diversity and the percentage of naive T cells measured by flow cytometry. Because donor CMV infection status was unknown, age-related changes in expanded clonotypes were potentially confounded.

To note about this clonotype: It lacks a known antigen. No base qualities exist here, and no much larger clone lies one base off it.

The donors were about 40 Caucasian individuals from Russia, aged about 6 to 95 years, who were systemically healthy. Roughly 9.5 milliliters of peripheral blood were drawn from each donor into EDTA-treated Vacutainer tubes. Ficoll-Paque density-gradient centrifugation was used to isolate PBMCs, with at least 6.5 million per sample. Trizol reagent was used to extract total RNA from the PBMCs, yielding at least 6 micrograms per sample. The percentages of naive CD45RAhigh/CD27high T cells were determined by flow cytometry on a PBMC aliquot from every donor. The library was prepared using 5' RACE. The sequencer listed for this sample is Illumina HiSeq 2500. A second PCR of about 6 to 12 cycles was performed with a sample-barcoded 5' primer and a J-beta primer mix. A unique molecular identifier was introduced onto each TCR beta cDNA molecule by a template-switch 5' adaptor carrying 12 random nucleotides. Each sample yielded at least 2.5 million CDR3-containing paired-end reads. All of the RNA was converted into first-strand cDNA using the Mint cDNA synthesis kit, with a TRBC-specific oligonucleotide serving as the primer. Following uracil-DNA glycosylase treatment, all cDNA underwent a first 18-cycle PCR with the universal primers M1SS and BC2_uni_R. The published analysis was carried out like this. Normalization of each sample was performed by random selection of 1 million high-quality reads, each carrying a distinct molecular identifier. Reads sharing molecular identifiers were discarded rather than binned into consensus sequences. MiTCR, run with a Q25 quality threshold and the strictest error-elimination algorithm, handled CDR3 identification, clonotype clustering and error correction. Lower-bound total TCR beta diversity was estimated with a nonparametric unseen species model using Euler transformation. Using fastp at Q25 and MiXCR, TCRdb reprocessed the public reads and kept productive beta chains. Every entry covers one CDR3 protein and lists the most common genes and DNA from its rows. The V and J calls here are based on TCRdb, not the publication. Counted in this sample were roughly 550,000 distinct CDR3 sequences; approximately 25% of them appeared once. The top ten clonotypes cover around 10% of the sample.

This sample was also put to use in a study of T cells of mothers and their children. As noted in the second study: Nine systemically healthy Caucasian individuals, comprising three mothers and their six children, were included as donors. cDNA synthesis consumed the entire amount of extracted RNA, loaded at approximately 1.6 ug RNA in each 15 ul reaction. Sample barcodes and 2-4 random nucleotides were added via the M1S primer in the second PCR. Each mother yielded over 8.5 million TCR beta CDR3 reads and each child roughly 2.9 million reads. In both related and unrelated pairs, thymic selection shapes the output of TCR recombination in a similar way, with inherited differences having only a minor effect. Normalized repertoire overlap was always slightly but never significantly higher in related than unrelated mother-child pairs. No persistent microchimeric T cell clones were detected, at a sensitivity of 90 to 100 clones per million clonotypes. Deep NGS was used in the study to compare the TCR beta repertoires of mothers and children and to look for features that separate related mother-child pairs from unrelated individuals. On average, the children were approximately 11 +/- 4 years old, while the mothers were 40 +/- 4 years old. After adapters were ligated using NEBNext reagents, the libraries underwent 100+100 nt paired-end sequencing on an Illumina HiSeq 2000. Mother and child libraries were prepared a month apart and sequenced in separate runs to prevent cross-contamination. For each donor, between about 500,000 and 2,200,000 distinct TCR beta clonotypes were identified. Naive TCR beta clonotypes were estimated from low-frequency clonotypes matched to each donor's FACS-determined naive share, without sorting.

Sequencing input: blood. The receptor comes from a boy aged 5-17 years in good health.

The CDR3 region: CAISVPEYNSPLHF. In nucleotides, the sequence is TGTGCCATCAGTGTTCCGGAATATAATTCACCCCTCCACTTT. The chain employs TRBV10-3 and TRBJ1-6, with no confident D gene call. Between the V and J ends, shortened by 4 bases and 4 bases respectively, the junction contains 8 bases. In the germline V gene, CDR1 corresponds to ENHRY and CDR2 to SYGVKD. From its cysteine to its phenylalanine, the CDR3 spans 14 amino acids. Here the CDR3 DNA is all that survives: 42 bases in frame from base 1.